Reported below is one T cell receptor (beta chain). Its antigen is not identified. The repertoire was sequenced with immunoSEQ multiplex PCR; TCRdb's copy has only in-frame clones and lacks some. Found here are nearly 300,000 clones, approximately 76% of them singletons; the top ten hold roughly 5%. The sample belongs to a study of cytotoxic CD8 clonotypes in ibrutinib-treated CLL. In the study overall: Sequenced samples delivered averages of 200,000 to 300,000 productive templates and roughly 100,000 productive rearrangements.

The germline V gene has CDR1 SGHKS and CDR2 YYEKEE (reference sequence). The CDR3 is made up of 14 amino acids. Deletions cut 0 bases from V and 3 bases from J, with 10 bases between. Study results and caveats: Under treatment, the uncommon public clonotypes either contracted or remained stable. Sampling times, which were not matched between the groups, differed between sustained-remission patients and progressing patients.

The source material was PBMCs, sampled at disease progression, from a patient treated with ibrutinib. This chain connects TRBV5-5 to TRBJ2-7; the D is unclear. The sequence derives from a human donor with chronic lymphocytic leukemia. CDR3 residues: CASSLVAGNYEQYF. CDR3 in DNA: TGTGCCAGCAGCTTGGTGGCCGGCAACTACGAGCAGTACTTC.